This TCR beta chain was recovered during a study of T-cell reconstitution after alpha-beta-depleted transplantation in children. During its preparation, the TCRbeta library received unique molecular identifiers. MiXCR was run by TCRdb on the PCR reads, yielding one entry per CDR3 protein. Here the sample spans around 530,000 distinct CDR3 sequences, about 33% being singletons. The V and J ends lost 0 bases and 8 bases respectively, with 13 bases between them. The CDR3 contains 13 residues. The germline V gene encodes CDR1 SQVTM and CDR2 ANQGSEA. This receptor was identified in a human donor who donated a stem cell graft to a child with aplastic anemia. The sequencing here drew on PBMCs from the stem cell graft donor, taken from the stem cell graft. This rearrangement joins TRBV29-1 to TRBJ1-2; the D is unclear. The CDR3 here is CSVEDMAEEGYTF. The CDR3 DNA follows: TGCAGCGTTGAAGATATGGCTGAAGAGGGCTACACCTTC.